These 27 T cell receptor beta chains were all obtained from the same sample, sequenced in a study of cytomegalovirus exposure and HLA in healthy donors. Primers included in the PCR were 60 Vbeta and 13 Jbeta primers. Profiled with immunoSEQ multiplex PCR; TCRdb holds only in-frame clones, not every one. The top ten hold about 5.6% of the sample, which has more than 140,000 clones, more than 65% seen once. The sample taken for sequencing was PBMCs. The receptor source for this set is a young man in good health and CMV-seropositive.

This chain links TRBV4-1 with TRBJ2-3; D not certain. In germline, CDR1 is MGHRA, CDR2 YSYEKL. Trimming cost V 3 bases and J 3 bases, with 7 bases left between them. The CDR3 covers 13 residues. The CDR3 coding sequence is TGCGCCAGCAGCCACCTTACAACAGATACGCAGTATTTT. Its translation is CASSHLTTDTQYF.

The DNA of the CDR3 is TGTGCCAGCAGTCCCGCGGGAGGGAGTTACAATGAGCAGTTCTTC. Encoded protein: CASSPAGGSYNEQFF. The chain has TRBV6-6 and TRBJ2-1, with TRBD2 identical over 9 bases. The CDR3 length is 15 residues. V was clipped by 5 bases and J by 4 bases; unmatched bases: 6. Germline V gene sequence: CDR1 MNHNY, CDR2 SVGAGI (reference sequence).

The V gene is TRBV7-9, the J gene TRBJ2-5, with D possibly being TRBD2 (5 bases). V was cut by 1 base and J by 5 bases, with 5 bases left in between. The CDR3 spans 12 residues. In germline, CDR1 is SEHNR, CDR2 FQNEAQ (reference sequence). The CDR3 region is CASSLVAETQYF. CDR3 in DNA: TGTGCCAGCAGCTTAGTAGCGGAGACCCAGTACTTC.

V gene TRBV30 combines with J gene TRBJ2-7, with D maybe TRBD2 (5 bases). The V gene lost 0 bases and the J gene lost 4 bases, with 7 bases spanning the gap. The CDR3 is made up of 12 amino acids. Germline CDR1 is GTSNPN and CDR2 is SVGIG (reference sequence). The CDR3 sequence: CAWSVGVYEQYF. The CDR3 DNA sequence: TGTGCCTGGAGTGTCGGGGTTTACGAGCAGTACTTC.

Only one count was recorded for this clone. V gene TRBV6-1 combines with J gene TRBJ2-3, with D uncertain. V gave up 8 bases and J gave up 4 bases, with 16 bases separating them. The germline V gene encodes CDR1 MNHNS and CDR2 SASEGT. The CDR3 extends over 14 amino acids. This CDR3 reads CASAPQAPPDTQYF. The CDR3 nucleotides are TGTGCCAGCGCCCCACAAGCGCCCCCAGATACGCAGTATTTT.

This CDR3 is CAWSHISGTLYGYTF. The CDR3, as DNA: TGTGCCTGGAGCCATATTTCCGGGACACTCTATGGCTACACCTTC. The gene calls are TRBV30 and TRBJ1-2, with D possibly TRBD1 on 6 matching bases. Germline CDR1 GTSNPN, CDR2 SVGIG (reference sequence). This CDR3 has 15 residues. V shed 3 bases and J shed 4 bases, with 18 bases lying between them.

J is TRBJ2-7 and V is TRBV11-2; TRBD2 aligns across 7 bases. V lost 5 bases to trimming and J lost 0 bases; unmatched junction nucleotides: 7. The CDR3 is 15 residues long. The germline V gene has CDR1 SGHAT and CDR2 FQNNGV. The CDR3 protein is CASSRDYRSSYEQYF. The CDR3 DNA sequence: TGTGCCAGCAGCAGGGACTACCGTAGCTCCTACGAGCAGTACTTC.

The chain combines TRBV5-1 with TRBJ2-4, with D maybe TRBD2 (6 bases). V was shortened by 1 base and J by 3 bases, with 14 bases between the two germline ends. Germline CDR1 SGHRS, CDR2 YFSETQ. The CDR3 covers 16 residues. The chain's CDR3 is CASSLPKGRDKNIQYF. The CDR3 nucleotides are TGCGCCAGCAGCTTGCCCAAAGGGCGGGACAAAAACATTCAGTACTTC. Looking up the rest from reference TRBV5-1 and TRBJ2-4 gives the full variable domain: KAGVTQTPRYLIKTRGQQVTLSCSPISGHRSVSWYQQTPGQGLQFLFEYFSETQRNKGNFPGRFSGRQFSNSRSEMNVSTLELGDSALYLCASSLPKGRDKNIQYFGAGTRLSVL.

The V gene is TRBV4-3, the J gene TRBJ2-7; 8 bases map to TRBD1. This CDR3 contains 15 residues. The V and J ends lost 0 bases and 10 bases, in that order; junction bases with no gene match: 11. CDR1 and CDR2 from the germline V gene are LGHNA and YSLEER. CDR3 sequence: CASSQDIGQGVGQYF. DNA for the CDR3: TGCGCCAGCAGCCAAGATATCGGACAGGGTGTTGGTCAGTACTTC.

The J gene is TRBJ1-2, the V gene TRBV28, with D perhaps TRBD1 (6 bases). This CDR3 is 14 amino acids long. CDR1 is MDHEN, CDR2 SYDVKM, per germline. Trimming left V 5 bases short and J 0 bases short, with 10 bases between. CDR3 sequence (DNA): TGTGCCAGCAGTCCGACAGGAACTAACTATGGCTACACCTTC. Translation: CASSPTGTNYGYTF.

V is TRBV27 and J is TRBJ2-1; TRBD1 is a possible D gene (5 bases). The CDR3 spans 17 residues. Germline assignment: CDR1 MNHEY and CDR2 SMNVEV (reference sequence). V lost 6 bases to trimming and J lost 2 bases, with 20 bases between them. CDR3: CASSFPSAGSPYNEQFF. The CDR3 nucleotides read TGTGCCAGCAGCTTTCCTTCTGCAGGGTCCCCCTACAATGAGCAGTTCTTC.

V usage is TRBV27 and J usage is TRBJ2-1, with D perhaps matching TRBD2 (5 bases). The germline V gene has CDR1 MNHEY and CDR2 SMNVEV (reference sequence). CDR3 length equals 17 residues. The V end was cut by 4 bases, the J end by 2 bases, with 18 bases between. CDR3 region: CASSSRYLGGTYNEQFF. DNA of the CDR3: TGTGCCAGCAGTTCCAGATATCTAGGAGGAACCTACAATGAGCAGTTCTTC.

CDR3 protein: CASSGLAATSTDTQYF. CDR3 sequence (DNA): TGTGCCAGTAGTGGACTAGCGGCTACTAGCACAGATACGCAGTATTTT. V gene TRBV19 combines with J gene TRBJ2-3; TRBD2 matches 10 bases. Per germline, CDR1 LNHDA and CDR2 SQIVND (reference sequence). The CDR3 loop spans 16 amino acids. V lost 5 bases and J lost 0; bases outside the gene matches: 5.

CDR3 sequence: CASSLTGENEQFF. The CDR3 coding sequence is TGCGCCAGCAGCCTGACAGGGGAAAATGAGCAGTTCTTC. The chain joins TRBV4-1 to TRBJ2-1; 8 bases fit TRBD1. The germline V gene has CDR1 MGHRA and CDR2 YSYEKL. V gave up 4 bases and J gave up 7 bases; unmatched junction bases: 3. The CDR3 is 13 amino acids.

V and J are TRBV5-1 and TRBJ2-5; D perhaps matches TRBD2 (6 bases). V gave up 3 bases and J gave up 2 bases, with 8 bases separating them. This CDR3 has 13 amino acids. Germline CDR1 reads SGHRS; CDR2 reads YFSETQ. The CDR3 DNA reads TGCGCCAGCAGCTCGGGACTTCAAGAGACCCAGTACTTC. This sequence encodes CASSSGLQETQYF.

CDR3: CASSFGQGAYNEQFF. DNA for the CDR3: TGTGCCAGCAGTTTCGGACAGGGGGCTTACAATGAGCAGTTCTTC. The chain is built from TRBV27 and TRBJ2-1; 11 positions match TRBD1. CDR3 length: 15 amino acids. V was clipped by 3 bases and J by 4 bases; unmatched bases: 2. Germline CDR1 MNHEY, CDR2 SMNVEV (reference sequence).

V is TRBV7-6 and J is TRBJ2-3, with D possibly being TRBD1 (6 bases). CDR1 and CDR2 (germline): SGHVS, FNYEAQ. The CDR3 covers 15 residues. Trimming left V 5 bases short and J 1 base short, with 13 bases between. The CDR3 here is CASSPGGLGTDTQYF. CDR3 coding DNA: TGTGCCAGCAGCCCTGGGGGCCTCGGCACAGATACGCAGTATTTT.

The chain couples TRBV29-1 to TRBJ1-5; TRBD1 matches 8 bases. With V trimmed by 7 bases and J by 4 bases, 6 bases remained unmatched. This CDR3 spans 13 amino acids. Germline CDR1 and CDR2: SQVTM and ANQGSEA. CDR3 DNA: TGCAGCGCCTCAGGGGGCCTTAATCAGCCCCAGCATTTT. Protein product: CSASGGLNQPQHF.

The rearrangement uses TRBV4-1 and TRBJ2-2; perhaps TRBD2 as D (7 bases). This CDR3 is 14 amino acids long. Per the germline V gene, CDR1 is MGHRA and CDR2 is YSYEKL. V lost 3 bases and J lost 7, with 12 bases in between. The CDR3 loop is CASSQRGQDGELFF. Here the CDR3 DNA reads TGCGCCAGCAGCCAGCGGGGGCAGGACGGGGAGCTGTTTTTT.

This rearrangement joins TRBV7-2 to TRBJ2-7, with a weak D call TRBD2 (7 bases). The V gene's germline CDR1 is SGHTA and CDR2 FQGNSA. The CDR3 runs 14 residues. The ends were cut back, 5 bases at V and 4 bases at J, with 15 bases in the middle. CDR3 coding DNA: TGTGCCAGCAGCCGACGGGGGGCGTTTTACGAGCAGTACTTC. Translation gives CASSRRGAFYEQYF. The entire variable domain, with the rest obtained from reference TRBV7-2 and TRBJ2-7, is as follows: GAGVSQSPSNKVTEKGKDVELRCDPISGHTALYWYRQSLGQGLEFLIYFQGNSAPDKSGLPSDRFSAERTGGSVSTLTIQRTQQEDSAVYLCASSRRGAFYEQYFGPGTRLTVT.

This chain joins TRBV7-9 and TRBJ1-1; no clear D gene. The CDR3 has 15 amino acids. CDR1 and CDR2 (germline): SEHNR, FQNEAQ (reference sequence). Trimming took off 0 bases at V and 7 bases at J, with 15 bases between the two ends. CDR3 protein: CASSLAPGSRFEAFF. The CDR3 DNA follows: TGTGCCAGCAGCTTAGCGCCTGGGTCGAGGTTTGAAGCTTTCTTT.

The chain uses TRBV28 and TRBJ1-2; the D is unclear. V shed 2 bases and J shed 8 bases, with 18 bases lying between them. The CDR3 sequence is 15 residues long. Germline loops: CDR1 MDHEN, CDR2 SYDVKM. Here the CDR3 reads CASSLITTAYKGYTF. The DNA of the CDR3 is TGTGCCAGCAGTTTAATCACAACAGCCTATAAAGGCTACACCTTC.

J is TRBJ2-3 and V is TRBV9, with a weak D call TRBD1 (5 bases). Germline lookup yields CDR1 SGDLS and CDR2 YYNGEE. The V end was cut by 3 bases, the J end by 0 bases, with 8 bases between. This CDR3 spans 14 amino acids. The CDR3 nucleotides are TGTGCCAGCAGCGCAAGGGGTAGCACAGATACGCAGTATTTT. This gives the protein CASSARGSTDTQYF.

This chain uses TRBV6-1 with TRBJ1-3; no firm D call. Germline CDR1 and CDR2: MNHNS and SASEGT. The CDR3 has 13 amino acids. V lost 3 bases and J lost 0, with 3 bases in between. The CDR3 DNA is TGTGCCAGCAGTGAGAGCTCTGGAAACACCATATATTTT. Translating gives CASSESSGNTIYF.

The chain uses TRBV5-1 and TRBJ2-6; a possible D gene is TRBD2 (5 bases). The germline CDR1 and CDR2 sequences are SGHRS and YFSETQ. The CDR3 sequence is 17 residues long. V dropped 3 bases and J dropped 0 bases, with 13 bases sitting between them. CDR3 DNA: TGCGCCAGCAGCTCCGGGGTCACCAACTCTGGGGCCAACGTCCTGACTTTC. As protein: CASSSGVTNSGANVLTF. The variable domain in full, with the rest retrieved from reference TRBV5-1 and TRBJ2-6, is KAGVTQTPRYLIKTRGQQVTLSCSPISGHRSVSWYQQTPGQGLQFLFEYFSETQRNKGNFPGRFSGRQFSNSRSEMNVSTLELGDSALYLCASSSGVTNSGANVLTFGAGSRLTVL.

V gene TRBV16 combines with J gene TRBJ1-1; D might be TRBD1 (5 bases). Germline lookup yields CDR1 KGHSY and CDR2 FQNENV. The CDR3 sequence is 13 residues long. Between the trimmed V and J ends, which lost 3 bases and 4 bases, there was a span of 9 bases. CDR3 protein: CASSHDQGTEAFF. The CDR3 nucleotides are TGTGCCAGCAGCCACGACCAGGGCACTGAAGCTTTCTTT.

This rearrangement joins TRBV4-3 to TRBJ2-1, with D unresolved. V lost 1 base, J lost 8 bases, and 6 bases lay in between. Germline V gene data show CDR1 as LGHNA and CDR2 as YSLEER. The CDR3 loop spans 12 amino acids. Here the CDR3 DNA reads TGCGCCAGCAGCCAAGCTAGGTATGAGCAGTTCTTC. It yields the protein CASSQARYEQFF.